The T cell receptor beta chain under discussion was sequenced for a study of long-term antiretroviral therapy in people with HIV. About the study: Of all samples, the earliest predate the 2015 immediate-ART recommendation by about a decade.

Study-level findings and limits: Information on adherence to ART, viral resistance or therapy changes was unavailable. Although diversity increased after ART, it remained lower than in transplant donor controls. Dominant in the repertoire at all time points were clones expanded before ART.

Version v3.0 of the immunoSEQ assay was performed at survey level. The assay was immunoSEQ multiplex PCR, and TCRdb's table has in-frame clones only and misses some. The sample records tens of thousands of clones, around 81% being singletons. Germline V gene lookup returns CDR1 SGHAT and CDR2 FQNNGV. The CDR3 totals 16 residues. V lost 1 base and J 3 bases, leaving 12 bases between the germline ends. As for this clone: Its cognate antigen is unknown.

The sequenced sample was unsorted PBMCs, obtained 1.5 years after starting antiretroviral therapy. The chain carries TRBV11-2 and TRBJ2-2, with D unresolved. The sequence came from a young man with HIV. The CDR3: CASSLVARRDTGELFF. CDR3 bases: TGTGCCAGCAGCTTAGTCGCCCGAAGGGACACCGGGGAGCTGTTTTTT.